The 12 T cell receptor beta chains in this list originate from one sample, sequenced in a study of T cells after yellow fever vaccination. MiXCR, applied by TCRdb to the 5' RACE reads, yields one record per CDR3 protein. Of some 500,000 distinct CDR3 sequences detected, roughly 13% appear once; the ten largest clones hold over 11%. Sample: PBMCs, taken on the day of the yellow fever booster vaccination. The receptors shown here come from a young man who received the YFV17D yellow fever vaccine.

Many counts were recorded for this clonotype. CDR3 nucleotide sequence: TGTGCCAGCAGTTTACGGGGGAACCTGAACACTGAAGCTTTCTTT. Its protein product is CASSLRGNLNTEAFF. The genes are TRBV12-3 or TRBV12-4 and TRBJ1-1; TRBD1 might be the D (5 bases). The CDR3 is made up of 15 amino acids. The V gene lost 2 bases and the J gene lost 0 bases, with 10 bases spanning the gap.

This sequence joins TRBV7-9 and TRBJ2-5; weak D call: TRBD2 (5 bases). CDR1 is SEHNR and CDR2 is FQNEAQ in the germline V gene (reference sequence). This CDR3 is 16 amino acids long. With 1 base removed from V and 5 bases from J, the gap between germline ends came to 17 bases. CDR3 amino acids: CASSLVAAPRRETQYF. The CDR3 nucleotides read TGTGCCAGCAGCTTAGTCGCAGCTCCCCGGAGGGAGACCCAGTACTTC.

The chain is built from TRBV6-2 or TRBV6-3 and TRBJ2-2; D is ambiguous. V was trimmed by 8 bases and J by 6 bases, leaving 22 bases between them. Germline V gene data show CDR1 as MNHEY and CDR2 as SVGEGT. The CDR3 spans 16 residues. The CDR3 spells CASRWRTQARSGELFF. Here the CDR3 DNA reads TGTGCCAGCCGGTGGCGGACCCAGGCGAGGTCCGGGGAGCTGTTTTTT.

V is TRBV6-2 or TRBV6-3 and J is TRBJ2-1; D may correspond to TRBD1 or TRBD2 (5 bases each). V was pared by 6 bases and J by 6 bases, with 24 bases between. CDR1 and CDR2 from the germline V gene are MNHEY and SVGEGT. This CDR3 spans 17 amino acids. The CDR3 here is CASSPRAWGIAGNEQFF. CDR3 in DNA: TGTGCCAGCAGCCCTCGGGCCTGGGGGATAGCTGGCAATGAGCAGTTCTTC.

Only a few counts were recorded for this clonotype. The V gene is TRBV20-1, the J gene TRBJ2-3; perhaps TRBD2 as D (5 bases). Germline values: CDR1 DFQATT, CDR2 SNEGSKA (reference sequence). The CDR3 runs 12 residues. Between the trimmed V and J ends, which lost 5 bases and 6 bases, there was a span of 12 bases. For the CDR3, the DNA is TGCAGTGCTCGAGTCACGGGGGATACGCAGTATTTT. Its translation is CSARVTGDTQYF.

This chain connects TRBV29-1 to TRBJ2-4; D perhaps matches TRBD1 (6 bases). The CDR3 sequence is 15 residues long. V gave up 5 bases and J gave up 0 bases, with 14 bases separating them. Per the germline V gene, CDR1 is SQVTM and CDR2 is ANQGSEA. The CDR3 spells CSVSRDTLAKNIQYF. The CDR3 region has the DNA TGCAGCGTTAGCCGGGACACTCTAGCCAAAAACATTCAGTACTTC.

V gene TRBV4-3 combines with J gene TRBJ1-2; possibly TRBD1 for D (5 bases). Trimming shortened V by 1 base and J by 8 bases, and 11 bases separated the two germline ends. Germline CDR1 and CDR2: LGHNA and YSLEER. This CDR3 region has 13 residues. CDR3: CASSQAEGKGYTF. The CDR3, as DNA: TGCGCCAGCAGCCAAGCCGAGGGGAAGGGCTACACCTTC.

This clonotype has only a few counts. The chain carries TRBV28 and TRBJ2-1, with TRBD2 identical over 9 bases. The CDR3 consists of 15 residues. Trimming at V came to 6 bases and at J to 6 bases, leaving 9 bases not matched to a gene. Germline CDR1 MDHEN, CDR2 SYDVKM. Here the CDR3 DNA reads TGTGCCAGCAGGACCGCCCTAGCGGGGCTCAATGAGCAGTTCTTC. Translating gives CASRTALAGLNEQFF.

DNA of the CDR3: TGTGCCAGCAGCGTAGAGGGCAGCGGGGGAGCTTTCTTT. Its translation is CASSVEGSGGAFF. J is TRBJ1-1 and V is TRBV9; D possibly corresponds to TRBD1 (5 bases). Trimming cost V 0 bases and J 10 bases, with 13 bases left between them. CDR1 and CDR2 (germline): SGDLS, YYNGEE. This CDR3 spans 13 amino acids. The whole variable domain, filled in from reference TRBV9 and TRBJ1-1, reads DSGVTQTPKHLITATGQRVTLRCSPRSGDLSVYWYQQSLDQGLQFLIQYYNGEERAKGNILERFSAQQFPDLHSELNLSSLELGDSALYFCASSVEGSGGAFFGQGTRLTVV.

This clonotype has a handful of counts. The genes are TRBV3-1 and TRBJ2-1; tentatively, D is TRBD1 (6 bases). The CDR3 covers 14 residues. Germline values: CDR1 LGHDT, CDR2 YNNKEL (reference sequence). Trimming removed 1 base from V and 3 bases from J, with 7 bases in between. The CDR3 region has the DNA TGTGCCAGCAGCCAAGGGGGACACTACAATGAGCAGTTCTTC. Translation: CASSQGGHYNEQFF.

J is TRBJ1-6 and V is TRBV10-3; possibly TRBD1 for D (5 bases). Trimming cost V 6 bases and J 7 bases, with 13 bases left between them. The V gene's germline CDR1 is ENHRY and CDR2 SYGVKD. The CDR3 totals 14 residues. The CDR3 protein is CAIREQGRNSPLHF. DNA of the CDR3: TGTGCCATCAGAGAGCAGGGACGGAATTCACCCCTCCACTTT.

The chain links TRBV20-1 to TRBJ2-5, with D unclear. The CDR3 has 12 residues. The ends were cut back, 6 bases at V and 5 bases at J, with 13 bases in the middle. Germline V CDR1 and CDR2: DFQATT, SNEGSKA (reference sequence). Written as DNA, the CDR3 is TGCAGTGCCCCCCCCTCCAAGGAGACCCAGTACTTC. This translates into CSAPPSKETQYF.